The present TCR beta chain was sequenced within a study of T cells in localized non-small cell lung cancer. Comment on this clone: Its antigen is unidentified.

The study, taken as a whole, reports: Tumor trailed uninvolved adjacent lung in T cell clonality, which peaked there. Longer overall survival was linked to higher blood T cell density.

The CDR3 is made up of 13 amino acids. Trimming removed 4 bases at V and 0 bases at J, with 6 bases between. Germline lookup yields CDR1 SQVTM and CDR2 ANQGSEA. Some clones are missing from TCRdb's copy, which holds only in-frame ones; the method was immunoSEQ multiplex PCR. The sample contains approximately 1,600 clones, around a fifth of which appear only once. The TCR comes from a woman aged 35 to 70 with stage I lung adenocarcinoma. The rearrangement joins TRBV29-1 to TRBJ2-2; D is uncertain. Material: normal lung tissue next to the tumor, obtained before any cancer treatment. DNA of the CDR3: TGCAGCGTTGCCGGGTCGAACACCGGGGAGCTGTTTTTT. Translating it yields CSVAGSNTGELFF.